Given below is one T cell receptor (beta chain) in context. Indicated treatment: oral pan-JAK inhibitor, 5-10 mg twice daily. cDNA reverse transcribed from extracted RNA served as the sequencing template. Only in-frame clones appear in the TCRdb table, and some are missing; sequencing was by immunoSEQ multiplex PCR. Of 120,000 or so clones listed, over 55% are singletons. This specimen comes from a study of CD8+ T cells in alopecia areata. CDR3 length: 13 residues. V lost 2 bases and J lost 4, with 9 bases in between. The germline V gene encodes CDR1 SGHVS and CDR2 FQNEAQ. The J gene is TRBJ2-7, the V gene TRBV7-8; D not certain. Specimen: CD4+ T cells sorted from blood, collected at week 4, from a patient treated with tofacitinib. This TCR derives from a human donor with alopecia areata. This CDR3 is CASSLSRRYEQYF. CDR3 DNA: TGTGCCAGCAGCTTATCGAGGCGTTACGAGCAGTACTTC.